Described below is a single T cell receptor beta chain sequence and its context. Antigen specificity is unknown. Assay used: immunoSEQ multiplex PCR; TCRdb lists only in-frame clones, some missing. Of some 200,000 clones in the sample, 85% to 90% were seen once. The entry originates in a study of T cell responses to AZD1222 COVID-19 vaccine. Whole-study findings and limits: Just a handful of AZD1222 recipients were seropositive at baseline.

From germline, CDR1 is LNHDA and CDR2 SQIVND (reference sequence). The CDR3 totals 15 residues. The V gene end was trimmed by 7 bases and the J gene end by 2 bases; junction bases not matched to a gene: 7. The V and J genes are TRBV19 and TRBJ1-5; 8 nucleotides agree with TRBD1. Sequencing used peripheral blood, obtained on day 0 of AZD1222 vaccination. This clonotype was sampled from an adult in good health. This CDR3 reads CASTRGRAGNQPQHF. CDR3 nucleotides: TGTGCCAGTACCAGGGGGCGAGCAGGCAATCAGCCCCAGCATTTT.